These T cell receptor beta chains were read from a single sample in a study of cytomegalovirus exposure and HLA in healthy donors. Generated by immunoSEQ multiplex PCR, the TCRdb table keeps only in-frame clones and is missing some. The sample carries roughly 200,000 clones, 75% to 85% recorded once. Sequencing input: PBMCs. The source of these receptors is an older woman in good health and CMV-seropositive. Both conserved end residues are part of each CDR3. A D gene is named only where the DNA matches it firmly. Expanded clones get a size class; other rows say once, few or many, or leave the size out.

cdr3_length,d_call,v_call,clone_size,j_call,cdr3_aa,cdr3_nt
13,TRBD1,TRBV2,-,TRBJ2-7,CATRTGVGYEQYF,TGTGCCACGCGGACAGGGGTAGGTTACGAGCAGTACTTC
14,TRBD2,TRBV19,-,TRBJ2-7,CASSPAGRVYEQYF,TGTGCCAGTAGCCCAGCGGGAAGGGTCTACGAGCAGTACTTC
14,-,TRBV30,once,TRBJ1-2,CAWATGRGFNGYTF,TGTGCCTGGGCCACAGGGAGGGGTTTCAATGGCTACACCTTC
14,TRBD2,TRBV6-5,-,TRBJ2-7,CASKLAGGRDEQYF,TGTGCCAGCAAACTAGCGGGGGGGCGCGATGAGCAGTACTTC
12,-,TRBV9,-,TRBJ2-3,CASSTKRDTQYF,TGTGCCAGCAGCACTAAGCGAGATACGCAGTATTTT
12,TRBD1,TRBV5-5,few,TRBJ1-2,CASSRGQSGYTF,TGTGCCAGCAGCCGGGGACAGAGTGGCTACACCTTC
16,-,TRBV27,-,TRBJ2-3,CASSITSGGRTDTQYF,TGTGCCAGCAGTATCACCTCAGGGGGGCGCACAGATACGCAGTATTTT
16,TRBD2,TRBV9,-,TRBJ2-3,CASSAQTSGGADTQYF,TGTGCCAGCAGCGCCCAAACTAGCGGGGGGGCAGATACGCAGTATTTT
15,TRBD1,TRBV23-1,-,TRBJ2-7,CASSQSGQGPYEQYF,TGCGCCAGCAGTCAATCGGGACAGGGGCCCTACGAGCAGTACTTC
14,-,TRBV18,-,TRBJ1-2,CASSPPAANYGYTF,TGTGCCAGCTCACCACCGGCAGCTAACTATGGCTACACCTTC
13,-,TRBV7-9,-,TRBJ1-3,CASSLGLGNTIYF,TGTGCCAGCAGCCTGGGCCTTGGAAACACCATATATTTT
13,-,TRBV7-2,-,TRBJ1-2,CASSGDRRYGYTF,TGTGCCAGCAGCGGAGACAGGCGCTATGGCTACACCTTC
14,-,TRBV5-5,-,TRBJ2-7,CASSLAGGAIEQYF,TGTGCCAGCAGCTTGGCCGGAGGGGCGATCGAGCAGTACTTC
15,-,TRBV5-1,-,TRBJ1-1,CASSWQAQLNTEAFF,TGCGCCAGCAGCTGGCAGGCCCAGTTGAACACTGAAGCTTTCTTT
13,-,TRBV14,-,TRBJ1-2,CASSRPPLGDYTF,TGTGCCAGCAGCCGGCCCCCGCTAGGAGACTACACCTTC
20,-,TRBV28,-,TRBJ2-7,CASSRSRIGRPGTTNYEQYF,TGTGCCAGCAGTCGAAGTCGGATTGGACGCCCCGGGACAACTAACTACGAGCAGTACTTC
13,-,TRBV9,-,TRBJ2-1,CASSVRDYNEQFF,TGTGCCAGCAGCGTACGGGATTACAATGAGCAGTTCTTC